In this sample, the clone carrying this T cell receptor (beta chain) turned up many times. The antigen remains undetermined. This sample stems from a study of post-analysis software for immune sequencing data. Findings of the study overall: Controls had lower frequencies than patients of four or five TRBV segments, which included TRBV5-6, TRBV5-1 and TRBV20-1.

Germline loops: CDR1 SGHTA, CDR2 FQGNSA. V was trimmed by 2 bases and J by 4 bases, leaving 7 bases between them. This CDR3 is 13 amino acids long. cDNA libraries for TCR beta contained unique molecular identifiers. TCRdb re-called the PCR reads with MiXCR, one entry per CDR3 protein. The sample has over 250,000 distinct CDR3 sequences; about 40% are singletons. This TCR was sampled from a girl aged 5 to 17 with multiple sclerosis. The source material was blood. The chain has TRBV7-2 and TRBJ2-3; TRBD2 might be the D (6 bases). CDR3 DNA sequence: TGTGCCAGCAGCTTACGACTAGCAGATACGCAGTATTTT. Residues: CASSLRLADTQYF.